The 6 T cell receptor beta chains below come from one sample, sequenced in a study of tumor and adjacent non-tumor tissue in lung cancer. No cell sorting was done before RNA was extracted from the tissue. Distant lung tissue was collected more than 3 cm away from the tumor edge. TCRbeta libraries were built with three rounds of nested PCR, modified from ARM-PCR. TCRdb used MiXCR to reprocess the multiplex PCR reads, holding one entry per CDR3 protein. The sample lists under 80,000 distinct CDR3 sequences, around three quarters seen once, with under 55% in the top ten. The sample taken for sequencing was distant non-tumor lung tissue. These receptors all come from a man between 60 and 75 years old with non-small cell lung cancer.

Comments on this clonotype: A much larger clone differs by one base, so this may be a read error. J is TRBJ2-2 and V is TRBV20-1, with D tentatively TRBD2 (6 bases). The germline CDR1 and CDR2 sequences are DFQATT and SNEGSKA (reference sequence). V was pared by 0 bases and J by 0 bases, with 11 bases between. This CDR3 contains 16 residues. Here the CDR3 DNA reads TGCAGTGCTAGAGATTGGGGAGGAGCGAACACCGGGGAGCTGTTTTTT. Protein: CSARDWGGANTGELFF.

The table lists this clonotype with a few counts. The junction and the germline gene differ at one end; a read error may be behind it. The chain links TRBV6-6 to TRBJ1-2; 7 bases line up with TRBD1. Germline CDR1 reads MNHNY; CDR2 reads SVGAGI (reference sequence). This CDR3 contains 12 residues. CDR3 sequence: CASSPTGDGCTF. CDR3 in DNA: TGTGCCAGCAGCCCAACAGGGGATGGCTGCACTTTC.

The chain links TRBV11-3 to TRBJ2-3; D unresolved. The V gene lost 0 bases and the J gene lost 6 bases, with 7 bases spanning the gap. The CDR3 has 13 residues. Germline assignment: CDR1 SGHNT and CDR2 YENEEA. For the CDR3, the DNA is TGTGCCAGCAGCTTAGACCCCCAGGATACGCAGTATTTT. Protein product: CASSLDPQDTQYF.

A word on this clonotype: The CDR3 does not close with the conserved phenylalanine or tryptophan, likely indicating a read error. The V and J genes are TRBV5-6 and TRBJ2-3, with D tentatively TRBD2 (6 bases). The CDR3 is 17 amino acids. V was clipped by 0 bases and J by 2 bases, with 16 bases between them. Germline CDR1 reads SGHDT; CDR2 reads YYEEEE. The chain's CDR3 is CASSLASRDWITDTQYL. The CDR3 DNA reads TGTGCCAGCAGCTTGGCTTCCCGGGACTGGATCACAGATACGCAGTATCTT.

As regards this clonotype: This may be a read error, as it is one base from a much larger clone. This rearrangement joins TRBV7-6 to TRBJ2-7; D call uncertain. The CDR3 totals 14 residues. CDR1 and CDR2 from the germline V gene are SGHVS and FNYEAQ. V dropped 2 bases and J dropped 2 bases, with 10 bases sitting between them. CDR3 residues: CASSLFTSPYEQYF. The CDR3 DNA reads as TGTGCCAGCAGCTTATTTACAAGCCCCTACGAGCAGTACTTC.

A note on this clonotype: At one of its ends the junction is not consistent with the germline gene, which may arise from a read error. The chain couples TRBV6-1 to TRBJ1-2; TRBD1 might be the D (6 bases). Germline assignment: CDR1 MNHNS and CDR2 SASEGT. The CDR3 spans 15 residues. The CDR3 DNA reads TGTGCTAGCAGTGTCGTAGCAGGGGAGGCCTATTGCTACACCTTC. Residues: CASSVVAGEAYCYTF.